In its sample, the clone carrying this T cell receptor beta chain was seen once. At one boundary the junction diverges from the germline segment, which might be a read error. This CDR3 has 14 residues. Germline V lookup: CDR1 SGDLS, CDR2 YYNGEE. Template for every sorted-subset replicate PCR totaled about 0.2 ug DNA, roughly 30,000 T cell genomes. Using immunoSEQ multiplex PCR, the repertoire was profiled, and TCRdb retains in-frame clones only, with some absent. The repertoire includes hundreds of thousands of clones, around 95% of them detected once, and roughly 0.1% sits in the top ten. Naive CD8 isolation took CD45RO-negative cells positively selected for CCR7 and excluded terminally differentiated effector memory CD45RA+ cells. These data are taken from a study of shared clonotypes between healthy human individuals. For the study at large: Those who served as donors were a couple of women and three men between the ages of 18 and 49.

Sequencing was performed on naive CD8+ T cells sorted from blood. The chain combines TRBV9 with TRBJ1-2; D gene uncertain. This receptor was taken from a woman aged 25 to 39 in good health. The chain's CDR3 is CASSLDLGSLFFFF. The CDR3 region has the DNA TGTGCCAGCAGCCTCGACCTGGGTTCCCTCTTCTTCTTCTTC.